The source of this T cell receptor beta chain is a study of neoadjuvant anti-PD-1 for oral cavity cancer. Study background: Non-progressing patients received a fourth nivolumab dose near day 43, then surgery on days 50-56.

This CDR3 comprises 12 residues. Deletions cut 1 base from V and 13 bases from J, with 11 bases between. Germline V gene sequence: CDR1 SGHVS, CDR2 FQNEAQ. The sample's time point: after neoadjuvant nivolumab, at surgical resection. Using immunoSEQ multiplex PCR, the repertoire was profiled, and TCRdb retains in-frame clones only, with some absent. The sample lists some 70,000 clones; roughly 81% were seen once. The chain is built from TRBV7-8 and TRBJ2-1; D gene uncertain. The receptor was derived from a person between 35 and 79 years old with oral cavity squamous cell carcinoma. Sequenced material: PBMCs, taken after nivolumab (anti-PD-1) treatment. The CDR3 bases are TGTGCCAGCAGCTTAGTTGGCTCCAGTCAGTTCTTC. Protein sequence: CASSLVGSSQFF.